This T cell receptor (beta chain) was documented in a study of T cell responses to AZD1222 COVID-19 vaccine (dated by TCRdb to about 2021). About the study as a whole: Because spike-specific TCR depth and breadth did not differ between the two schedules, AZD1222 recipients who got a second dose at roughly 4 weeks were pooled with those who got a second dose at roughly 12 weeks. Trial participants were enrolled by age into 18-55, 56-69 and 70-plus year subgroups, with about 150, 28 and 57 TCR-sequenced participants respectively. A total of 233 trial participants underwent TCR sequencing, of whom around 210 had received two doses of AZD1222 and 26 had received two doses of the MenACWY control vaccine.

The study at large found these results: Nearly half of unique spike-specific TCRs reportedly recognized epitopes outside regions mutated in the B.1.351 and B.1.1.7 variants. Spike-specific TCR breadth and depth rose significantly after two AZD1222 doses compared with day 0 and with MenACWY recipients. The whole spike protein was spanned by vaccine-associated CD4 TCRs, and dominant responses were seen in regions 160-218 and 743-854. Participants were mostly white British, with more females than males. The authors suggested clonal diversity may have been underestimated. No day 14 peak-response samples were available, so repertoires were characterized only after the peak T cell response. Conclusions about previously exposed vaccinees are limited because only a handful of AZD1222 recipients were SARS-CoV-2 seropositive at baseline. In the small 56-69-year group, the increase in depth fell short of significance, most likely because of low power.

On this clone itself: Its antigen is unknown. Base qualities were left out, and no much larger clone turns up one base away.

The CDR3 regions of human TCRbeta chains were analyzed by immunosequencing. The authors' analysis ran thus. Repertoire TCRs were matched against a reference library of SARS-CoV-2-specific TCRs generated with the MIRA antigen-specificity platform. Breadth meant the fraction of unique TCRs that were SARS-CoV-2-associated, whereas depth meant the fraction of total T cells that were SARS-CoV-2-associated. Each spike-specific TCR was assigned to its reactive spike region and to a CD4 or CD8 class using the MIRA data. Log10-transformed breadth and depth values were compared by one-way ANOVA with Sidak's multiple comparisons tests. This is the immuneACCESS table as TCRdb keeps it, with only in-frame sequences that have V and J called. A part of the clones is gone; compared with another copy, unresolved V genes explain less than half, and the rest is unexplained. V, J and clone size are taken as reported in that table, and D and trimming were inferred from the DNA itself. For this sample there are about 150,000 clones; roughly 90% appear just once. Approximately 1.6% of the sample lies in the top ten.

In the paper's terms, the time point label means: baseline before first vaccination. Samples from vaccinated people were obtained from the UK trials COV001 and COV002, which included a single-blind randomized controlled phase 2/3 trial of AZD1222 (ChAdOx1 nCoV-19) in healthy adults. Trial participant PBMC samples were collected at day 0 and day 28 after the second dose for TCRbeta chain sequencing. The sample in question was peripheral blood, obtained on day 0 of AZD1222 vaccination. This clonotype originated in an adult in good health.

For the CDR3, the sequence is CALARNLGQETQYF. The nucleotide sequence is given as TGTGCCTTAGCACGAAACTTGGGCCAAGAGACCCAGTACTTC. Here the chain combines TRBV6-5 and TRBJ2-5, with the D gene too uncertain to name. Relative to germline, V is 11 bases shorter and J is 1 base shorter, with 17 bases between their ends. The CDR3 spans 14 residues, from the cysteine through the phenylalanine. The entry retains the CDR3 DNA only, 42 bases that are in frame from base 1. The germline V gene encodes CDR1 MNHEY and CDR2 SVGAGI.